The rows below give T cell receptor beta chains drawn from one sample of a study of shared clonotypes between healthy human individuals. Generated by immunoSEQ multiplex PCR, the TCRdb table keeps only in-frame clones and is missing some. The sample includes about 230,000 clones, approximately 70% seen only once; the top ten take 11%. Sequencing input: memory CD4+ T cells sorted from blood. The receptor source for this set is a young man in good health. The CDR3 runs from the conserved cysteine through the conserved F or W. Each record gives: CDR3 protein, J gene, V gene.

cdr3_aa: CASVRDRQVTDTQYF
j_call: TRBJ2-3
v_call: TRBV5-1

cdr3_aa: CASSYELAAKNIQYF
j_call: TRBJ2-4
v_call: TRBV5-1

cdr3_aa: CASSIRQGGRDTQYF
j_call: TRBJ2-3
v_call: TRBV19

cdr3_aa: CSVAGGSLSDTQYF
j_call: TRBJ2-3
v_call: TRBV29-1

cdr3_aa: CASSSPTNPSRYEQYF
j_call: TRBJ2-7
v_call: TRBV5-1

cdr3_aa: CASSLGTDTDTQYF
j_call: TRBJ2-3
v_call: TRBV5-1

cdr3_aa: CASSLAGAGDYEQYF
j_call: TRBJ2-7
v_call: TRBV5-5

cdr3_aa: CATIRSGSSYNEQFF
j_call: TRBJ2-1
v_call: TRBV15

cdr3_aa: CASSSNSGTYNEQFF
j_call: TRBJ2-1
v_call: TRBV5-1

cdr3_aa: CASSQVSAGDYEQYF
j_call: TRBJ2-7
v_call: TRBV4-2

cdr3_aa: CASSLRAGSGNTIYF
j_call: TRBJ1-3
v_call: TRBV7-9

cdr3_aa: CASALSGRGTDTQYF
j_call: TRBJ2-3
v_call: TRBV12-5

cdr3_aa: CSAPGGPEAFF
j_call: TRBJ1-1
v_call: TRBV20-1

cdr3_aa: CASSPPSGRGETQYF
j_call: TRBJ2-5
v_call: TRBV18

cdr3_aa: CASSLYTGTYEQYF
j_call: TRBJ2-7
v_call: TRBV28

cdr3_aa: CATRGSGSTDTQYF
j_call: TRBJ2-3
v_call: TRBV15

cdr3_aa: CASSLERNEQFF
j_call: TRBJ2-1
v_call: TRBV7-2

cdr3_aa: CASSQLNQGLGGELFF
j_call: TRBJ2-2
v_call: TRBV4-1

cdr3_aa: CASSQGRLGYTF
j_call: TRBJ1-2
v_call: TRBV4-1

cdr3_aa: CASSEQTSGLGELFF
j_call: TRBJ2-2
v_call: TRBV2

cdr3_aa: CASSLAGLAGGFYEQYF
j_call: TRBJ2-7
v_call: TRBV5-1

cdr3_aa: CASSLSPGGGSVNTQYF
j_call: TRBJ2-3
v_call: TRBV11-1

cdr3_aa: CASRGGSGNTIYF
j_call: TRBJ1-3
v_call: TRBV2

cdr3_aa: CASSLAGVHYEQYF
j_call: TRBJ2-7
v_call: TRBV11-2

cdr3_aa: CASSQRQGNYEQYF
j_call: TRBJ2-7
v_call: TRBV7-5

cdr3_aa: CASSALPSPPNEQFF
j_call: TRBJ2-1
v_call: TRBV6-4

cdr3_aa: CASSSGGGTEAFF
j_call: TRBJ1-1
v_call: TRBV14

cdr3_aa: CASRRRLTYGYTF
j_call: TRBJ1-2
v_call: TRBV21-1

cdr3_aa: CASSGPRVEKLFF
j_call: TRBJ1-4
v_call: TRBV28

cdr3_aa: CASSLEDRNYEQYF
j_call: TRBJ2-7
v_call: TRBV7-2

cdr3_aa: CASATGDANEKLFF
j_call: TRBJ1-4
v_call: TRBV7-2

cdr3_aa: CASSLVAGGPPSEQFF
j_call: TRBJ2-1
v_call: TRBV7-3

cdr3_aa: CASSLFGGTYEQYF
j_call: TRBJ2-7
v_call: TRBV5-5

cdr3_aa: CAISGSGGDQPQHF
j_call: TRBJ1-5
v_call: TRBV10-3

cdr3_aa: CASSPKNEQFF
j_call: TRBJ2-1
v_call: TRBV11-2

cdr3_aa: CASRQRQGPTDTQYF
j_call: TRBJ2-3
v_call: TRBV28

cdr3_aa: CASSRLGVTYNEQFF
j_call: TRBJ2-1
v_call: TRBV4-1

cdr3_aa: CASSPPVRGGRAGANVLTF
j_call: TRBJ2-6
v_call: TRBV7-9

cdr3_aa: CASSLTMNTEAFF
j_call: TRBJ1-1
v_call: TRBV6-6

cdr3_aa: CASSLVYGEQFF
j_call: TRBJ2-1
v_call: TRBV11-3

cdr3_aa: CASSKAVRVLGAEQFF
j_call: TRBJ2-1
v_call: TRBV4-3

cdr3_aa: CAINPSTGEETQYF
j_call: TRBJ2-5
v_call: TRBV10-3

cdr3_aa: CASSLRGTAADLNNEQFF
j_call: TRBJ2-1
v_call: TRBV7-6

cdr3_aa: CASSLAEGFPVTYEQYF
j_call: TRBJ2-7
v_call: TRBV7-8

cdr3_aa: CATSRVRTNEQFF
j_call: TRBJ2-1
v_call: TRBV15

cdr3_aa: CASSFGLAGVGELFF
j_call: TRBJ2-2
v_call: TRBV5-1